These 30 T cell receptor beta chains share one sample of origin, sequenced in a study of identical twins. MiXCR, run by TCRdb on the 5' RACE reads, gives a single entry per CDR3 protein. Of 450,000 to 650,000 distinct CDR3 sequences listed, 9.6% are singletons. Separately, the same data were catalogued under a study of yellow fever vaccine responses in identical twins.

Material for sequencing was PBMCs. The receptor source for this set is a woman younger than 30 in good health.

This clonotype was detected only a few times. The chain couples TRBV29-1 to TRBJ2-7; 10 bases line up with TRBD2. CDR3 length equals 15 residues. The junction had 10 bases not matched to a gene; V was cut back by 5 bases and J by 3 bases. Germline loops: CDR1 SQVTM, CDR2 ANQGSEA. This CDR3 reads CSVTISGRPLYEQYF. CDR3 nucleotide sequence: TGCAGCGTTACCATTAGCGGGAGGCCCCTCTACGAGCAGTACTTC.

The V and J genes are TRBV12-3 or TRBV12-4 and TRBJ2-1; TRBD1 might be the D (6 bases). The length of the CDR3 is 12 residues. The V end was cut by 5 bases, the J end by 8 bases, with 10 bases between. The DNA for the CDR3 is TGTGCCAGCAGTCACAGGGTTGATGAGCAGTTCTTC. It translates to CASSHRVDEQFF.

This chain uses TRBV27 with TRBJ2-5, with 9 bases matching TRBD1. The CDR3 consists of 15 residues. Looked up from germline, CDR1 is MNHEY and CDR2 is SMNVEV (reference sequence). V shed 6 bases, J shed 4 bases, and the junction held 9 bases outside the gene matches. In DNA form, the CDR3 reads TGTGCCAGCAGCCCAGAGGACAGGGGCCCAGAGACCCAGTACTTC. Its protein product is CASSPEDRGPETQYF.

V and J are TRBV10-3 and TRBJ2-5; the match to TRBD1 covers 8 bases. Germline assignment: CDR1 ENHRY and CDR2 SYGVKD. This CDR3 is 14 amino acids long. V lost 3 bases, J lost 5 bases, and 5 bases stayed unmatched. The CDR3 coding sequence is TGTGCCATCAGTGAACCAGGGGGCTGGGAGACCCAGTACTTC. Its translation is CAISEPGGWETQYF.

This clonotype has just a few counts. This rearrangement joins TRBV29-1 to TRBJ2-5, with a possible D match to TRBD2 (6 bases). Per the germline V gene, CDR1 is SQVTM and CDR2 is ANQGSEA. The length of the CDR3 is 12 residues. Trimming pared 6 bases from V and 7 bases from J, leaving 15 bases between. The DNA for the CDR3 is TGCAGCGTCACGCTGGGGCGGGGGACCCAGTACTTC. Protein product: CSVTLGRGTQYF.

This clonotype was found a few times. The chain links TRBV29-1 to TRBJ2-7; the D gene is possibly TRBD2 (5 bases). With 5 bases removed from V and 2 bases from J, the gap between germline ends came to 16 bases. The CDR3 has 14 residues. From germline, CDR1 is SQVTM and CDR2 ANQGSEA. DNA for the CDR3: TGCAGCGTTCTGACGGAGGCCCTTACCTACGAGCAGTACTTC. Residues: CSVLTEALTYEQYF.

This clonotype has just a few counts. This chain uses TRBV2 with TRBJ2-6; D not certain. Germline V gene data show CDR1 as SNHLY and CDR2 as FYNNEI. This CDR3 spans 16 amino acids. V was clipped by 1 base and J by 0 bases, with 7 bases between them. This chain's CDR3 is CASSEERDSGANVLTF. CDR3 in DNA: TGTGCCAGCAGTGAAGAACGCGACTCTGGGGCCAACGTCCTGACTTTC.

This clonotype was seen more than once but under ten times. V is TRBV7-2 and J is TRBJ2-7, with D unresolved. Per the germline V gene, CDR1 is SGHTA and CDR2 is FQGNSA. Trimming shortened V by 5 bases and J by 3 bases, and 8 bases separated the two germline ends. The CDR3 totals 12 residues. CDR3 residues: CASSHLYYEQYF. CDR3 in DNA: TGTGCCAGCAGCCATTTATACTACGAGCAGTACTTC.

There are a few counts of this clonotype. This rearrangement joins TRBV10-2 to TRBJ2-5; D unresolved. The V end lost 0 bases, the J end lost 5 bases, and 4 bases lay between the germline ends. The CDR3 length is 12 residues. Germline-derived CDR1 and CDR2 are WSHSY and SAAADI. CDR3 nucleotides: TGCGCCAGCAGTGAGTCGGGGGAGACCCAGTACTTC. Protein sequence: CASSESGETQYF.

The chain recombines TRBV7-9 with TRBJ2-1; weak D call: TRBD2 (5 bases). The CDR3 consists of 13 residues. V lost 3 bases, J lost 7 bases, and 10 bases lay in between. Germline V gene lookup returns CDR1 SEHNR and CDR2 FQNEAQ (reference sequence). CDR3 loop: CASSFRLANEQFF. CDR3 coding DNA: TGTGCCAGCAGCTTCCGGCTAGCAAATGAGCAGTTCTTC.

The genes are TRBV28 and TRBJ2-3; 7 bases agree with TRBD1. CDR1 and CDR2 (germline): MDHEN, SYDVKM. The V segment lost 4 bases and the J segment 0 bases; nucleotides outside the gene matches: 7. The CDR3 extends over 16 amino acids. This CDR3 is CASSSSGTASTDTQYF. The CDR3 DNA sequence: TGTGCCAGCAGTTCCTCCGGGACAGCTAGCACAGATACGCAGTATTTT.

Many counts were recorded for this clonotype. V gene TRBV7-8 combines with J gene TRBJ2-1, with 10 positions matching TRBD2. Germline V lookup: CDR1 SGHVS, CDR2 FQNEAQ. The CDR3 runs 15 residues. Trimming removed 5 bases from V and 10 bases from J; junction bases left unmatched: 11. As DNA, the CDR3 is TGTGCCAGCAGCCAGGGGCCTAGCGGGAGTGGCGAGCAGTTCTTC. Translated, it gives CASSQGPSGSGEQFF.

This clonotype was observed a handful of times. This rearrangement joins TRBV27 to TRBJ2-7, with D possibly being TRBD1 (6 bases). Trimming stripped 6 bases from V and 6 bases from J, with 21 bases between. The length of the CDR3 is 15 residues. Germline V gene data show CDR1 as MNHEY and CDR2 as SMNVEV (reference sequence). The CDR3 DNA is TGTGCCAGCAGAATAACAGGGTTCGTGAGTATCGAGCAGTACTTC. It codes for CASRITGFVSIEQYF.

This clonotype was picked up many times. The chain links TRBV7-2 to TRBJ1-4, with D unresolved. The CDR3 sequence is 16 residues long. Trimming removed 1 base from V and 7 bases from J, with 16 bases in between. Per germline, CDR1 SGHTA and CDR2 FQGNSA. In DNA, the CDR3 is TGTGCCAGCAGCTTAGTTCGCAACCCGGCTGGTGAAAAACTGTTTTTT. It specifies CASSLVRNPAGEKLFF. Together with reference TRBV7-2 and TRBJ1-4, the CDR3 gives the full variable domain: GAGVSQSPSNKVTEKGKDVELRCDPISGHTALYWYRQSLGQGLEFLIYFQGNSAPDKSGLPSDRFSAERTGGSVSTLTIQRTQQEDSAVYLCASSLVRNPAGEKLFFGSGTQLSVL.

V is TRBV6-1 and J is TRBJ2-7; 8 bases match TRBD2. Germline CDR1 reads MNHNS; CDR2 reads SASEGT. Unmatched junction bases numbered 15, after V lost 8 bases and J lost 9 bases. There are 14 residues in the CDR3. The CDR3 DNA reads as TGTGCCAGCGCATACTCTGCGGGGGGCGCCGGGCAGTACTTC. It yields the protein CASAYSAGGAGQYF.

The table lists this clonotype with a few counts. J is TRBJ2-7 and V is TRBV28; D uncertain. The germline CDR1 and CDR2 sequences are MDHEN and SYDVKM. This CDR3 is built from 13 residues. V lost 10 bases to trimming and J lost 1 base, with 14 bases between them. The CDR3 DNA follows: TGTGCCACCGAATCGGGCCGATCCTACGAGCAGTACTTC. This translates into CATESGRSYEQYF.

The gene calls are TRBV9 and TRBJ2-5; no definite D call. Germline lookup yields CDR1 SGDLS and CDR2 YYNGEE. Trimming left V 3 bases short and J 5 bases short, with 14 bases between. The CDR3 extends over 14 amino acids. Written as DNA, the CDR3 is TGTGCCAGCAGCGGGCTCCCTGTGGGCGAGACCCAGTACTTC. The encoded protein is CASSGLPVGETQYF. The full variable domain, in which reference TRBV9 and TRBJ2-5 provide the parts outside the CDR3, is DSGVTQTPKHLITATGQRVTLRCSPRSGDLSVYWYQQSLDQGLQFLIQYYNGEERAKGNILERFSAQQFPDLHSELNLSSLELGDSALYFCASSGLPVGETQYFGPGTRLLVL.

This clonotype came up many times. This chain connects TRBV29-1 to TRBJ2-3; 10 nucleotides agree with TRBD2. This CDR3 is built from 14 residues. The J segment lost 2 bases and the V segment lost 7 bases, leaving 6 bases of the junction unmatched. Germline CDR1 is SQVTM and CDR2 is ANQGSEA. The CDR3 is CSGILAGSTDTQYF. CDR3 coding DNA: TGCAGCGGCATACTAGCGGGATCCACAGATACGCAGTATTTT.

This clonotype was recorded many times. V and J are TRBV20-1 and TRBJ2-3; TRBD1 aligns across 9 bases. The J segment lost 4 bases and the V segment lost 5 bases, leaving 4 bases of the junction unmatched. From germline, CDR1 is DFQATT and CDR2 SNEGSKA (reference sequence). The CDR3 is 13 residues long. The CDR3 loop reads CSAGRTGADTQYF. The CDR3 DNA is TGCAGTGCTGGGAGGACAGGGGCAGATACGCAGTATTTT.

This clonotype was recorded a few times. J is TRBJ1-5 and V is TRBV7-3, with TRBD1 as a possible D gene (5 bases). The germline V gene has CDR1 SGHTA and CDR2 FQGTGA. Deletions cut 1 base from V and 7 bases from J, with 11 bases between. The CDR3 is 14 residues long. CDR3 sequence: CASSLRQGTQPQHF. The CDR3 nucleotides read TGTGCCAGCAGCTTAAGGCAGGGTACCCAGCCCCAGCATTTT.

CDR3 loop: CASSSQIGLAGWDEQFF. Written as DNA, the CDR3 is TGTGCCAGCAGTTCCCAGATTGGGCTAGCGGGATGGGATGAGCAGTTCTTC. The chain employs TRBV28 and TRBJ2-1, with 9 bases fitting TRBD2. This CDR3 has 17 amino acids. The J segment lost 8 bases and the V segment lost 4 bases, leaving 15 bases of the junction unmatched. In germline, CDR1 is MDHEN, CDR2 SYDVKM.

At least ten counts were recorded for this clonotype. The J gene is TRBJ1-4, the V gene TRBV20-1, with 7 bases matching TRBD1. This CDR3 has 16 residues. V dropped 3 bases and J dropped 8; count of bases not matched to a gene: 15. Germline V gene lookup returns CDR1 DFQATT and CDR2 SNEGSKA (reference sequence). The CDR3 DNA sequence: TGCAGTGCTAGGGACCCACAGGGGACAACGGGGGAAAAACTGTTTTTT. It codes for CSARDPQGTTGEKLFF.

The CDR3 spells CSTQTSGQYNEQFF. The CDR3 DNA sequence: TGCAGTACTCAGACTAGCGGACAGTACAATGAGCAGTTCTTC. The chain is built from TRBV20-1 and TRBJ2-1; 9 bases agree with TRBD2. Germline CDR1 is DFQATT and CDR2 is SNEGSKA (reference sequence). CDR3 length: 14 amino acids. The V gene end was trimmed by 8 bases and the J gene end by 4 bases; junction bases not matched to a gene: 9.

The CDR3 DNA is TGTGCCAGCAGCTCCACTAGCGGGAGGGCCCTCGGGAATGAGCAGTTCTTC. It encodes CASSSTSGRALGNEQFF. The gene calls are TRBV7-2 and TRBJ2-1; TRBD2 agrees at 13 bases. This CDR3 has 17 residues. Germline V gene lookup returns CDR1 SGHTA and CDR2 FQGNSA. V lost 4 bases and J lost 7; bases outside the gene matches: 10.

The sample holds a few counts of this clonotype. This chain connects TRBV5-5 to TRBJ2-7, with 12 bases fitting TRBD1. V gave up 1 base and J gave up 6 bases; unmatched junction bases: 11. The CDR3 covers 17 residues. In germline, CDR1 is SGHKS, CDR2 YYEKEE (reference sequence). CDR3: CASSLSPGQGAILEQYF. The CDR3 bases are TGTGCCAGCAGCTTGTCCCCGGGACAGGGGGCCATTCTCGAGCAGTACTTC.

There are a few counts of this clonotype. The genes are TRBV7-9 and TRBJ2-3, with D perhaps assigned TRBD1 or TRBD2 (7 bases each). CDR3 length: 16 residues. V was clipped by 5 bases and J by 1 base, with 16 bases between them. CDR1 and CDR2 from the germline V gene are SEHNR and FQNEAQ (reference sequence). The CDR3 DNA sequence: TGTGCCAGCAGCCGAGGGGAGGGGGCCGGCACAGATACGCAGTATTTT. As protein: CASSRGEGAGTDTQYF.

This clonotype appeared a few times. The J gene is TRBJ2-1, the V gene TRBV28; 9 nucleotides match TRBD2. V gave up 1 base and J gave up 5 bases; unmatched junction bases: 3. Germline CDR1 is MDHEN and CDR2 is SYDVKM. CDR3 size: 15 residues. This CDR3 is CASSLFLAGNNEQFF. The CDR3 region has the DNA TGTGCCAGCAGTTTATTTCTAGCGGGGAACAATGAGCAGTTCTTC. Together with reference TRBV28 and TRBJ2-1, the CDR3 gives the full variable domain: DVKVTQSSRYLVKRTGEKVFLECVQDMDHENMFWYRQDPGLGLRLIYFSYDVKMKEKGDIPEGYSVSREKKERFSLILESASTNQTSMYLCASSLFLAGNNEQFFGPGTRLTVL.

In this sample, this clonotype turned up a few times. The chain carries TRBV4-2 and TRBJ2-3; D is unclear. Trimming pared 0 bases from V and 1 base from J, leaving 14 bases between. Germline CDR1 reads LGHNA; CDR2 reads YNFKEQ. The CDR3 spans 17 residues. The CDR3 reads CASSQDPSYSGTDTQYF. The CDR3 bases are TGTGCCAGCAGCCAAGACCCATCGTACTCTGGCACAGATACGCAGTATTTT.

This clonotype came up a few times. The chain carries TRBV11-2 and TRBJ2-3, with a weak D call TRBD1 (6 bases). Between the trimmed V and J ends, which lost 5 bases and 6 bases, there was a span of 12 bases. The CDR3 loop spans 13 amino acids. Germline V gene data show CDR1 as SGHAT and CDR2 as FQNNGV. This chain's CDR3 is CASSADRLDTQYF. CDR3 DNA: TGTGCCAGCAGCGCGGACAGACTTGATACGCAGTATTTT. Together with reference TRBV11-2 and TRBJ2-3, the CDR3 gives the full variable domain: EAGVAQSPRYKIIEKRQSVAFWCNPISGHATLYWYQQILGQGPKLLIQFQNNGVVDDSQLPKDRFSAERLKGVDSTLKIQPAKLEDSAVYLCASSADRLDTQYFGPGTRLTVL.

This clonotype was counted only a few times. V is TRBV7-8 and J is TRBJ2-7, with 9 bases matching TRBD2. Germline V lookup: CDR1 SGHVS, CDR2 FQNEAQ. The ends lost 5 bases at V and 6 bases at J; junction bases unmatched: 20. This CDR3 has 18 residues. CDR3 sequence (DNA): TGTGCCAGCAGCCCCGTCCCGAGCGGGGGGACCTCGGGGTCCGAGCAGTACTTC. Translating gives CASSPVPSGGTSGSEQYF.